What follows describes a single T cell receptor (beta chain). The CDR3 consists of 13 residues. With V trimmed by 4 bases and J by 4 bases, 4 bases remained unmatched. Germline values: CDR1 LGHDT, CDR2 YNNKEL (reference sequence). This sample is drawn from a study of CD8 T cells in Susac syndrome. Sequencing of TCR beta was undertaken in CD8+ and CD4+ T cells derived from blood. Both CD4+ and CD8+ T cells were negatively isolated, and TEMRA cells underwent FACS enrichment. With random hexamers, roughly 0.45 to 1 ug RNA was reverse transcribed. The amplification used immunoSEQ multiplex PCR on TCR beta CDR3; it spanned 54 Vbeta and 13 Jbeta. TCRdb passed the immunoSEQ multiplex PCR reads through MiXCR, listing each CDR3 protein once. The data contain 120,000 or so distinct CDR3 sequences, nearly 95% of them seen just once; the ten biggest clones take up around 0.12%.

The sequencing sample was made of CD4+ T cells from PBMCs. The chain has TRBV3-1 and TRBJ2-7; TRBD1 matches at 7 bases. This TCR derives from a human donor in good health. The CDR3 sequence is CASSRDRHYEQYF. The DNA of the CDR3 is TGTGCCAGCAGCCGGGACAGACATTACGAGCAGTACTTC.